This passage covers 20 T cell receptor beta chains from one sample sequenced in a study of PD-1 blockade in mismatch repair-deficient tumors. Data came from immunoSEQ multiplex PCR; TCRdb stores just in-frame clones and leaves some out. The sample shows tens of thousands of clones, around 80% of them seen only once. This specimen was peripheral blood, taken 44 weeks after starting pembrolizumab. The origin of the receptors is an adult with mismatch repair-deficient cancer.

V and J are TRBV19 and TRBJ2-2; tentative D call: TRBD2 (6 bases). This CDR3 has 13 residues. The V and J ends lost 3 bases and 9 bases respectively, with 11 bases between them. CDR1 LNHDA and CDR2 SQIVND come from the germline V gene (reference sequence). CDR3 coding DNA: TGTGCCAGTAGTATCCCGGAGGGCTGGGAGCTGTTTTTT. Translating gives CASSIPEGWELFF.

This chain links TRBV6-1 with TRBJ2-5; D is uncertain. The germline V gene has CDR1 MNHNS and CDR2 SASEGT. Between the trimmed V and J ends, which lost 1 base and 6 bases, there was a span of 15 bases. The CDR3 sequence is 15 residues long. The CDR3 protein is CASSEEAPPLQTQYF. CDR3 DNA sequence: TGTGCCAGCAGTGAAGAGGCTCCTCCACTCCAGACCCAGTACTTC.

J is TRBJ2-6 and V is TRBV7-9; TRBD1 is a possible D gene (6 bases). Trimming removed 5 bases from V and 2 bases from J, with 10 bases in between. Germline V gene lookup returns CDR1 SEHNR and CDR2 FQNEAQ (reference sequence). This CDR3 has 15 amino acids. The CDR3: CASSPQGAGANVLTF. The CDR3 region has the DNA TGTGCCAGCAGCCCACAGGGAGCTGGGGCCAACGTCCTGACTTTC. The variable domain in full, completed from reference TRBV7-9 and TRBJ2-6, reads DTGVSQNPRHKITKRGQNVTFRCDPISEHNRLYWYRQTLGQGPEFLTYFQNEAQLEKSRLLSDRFSAERPKGSFSTLEIQRTEQGDSAMYLCASSPQGAGANVLTFGAGSRLTVL.

The rearrangement joins TRBV7-2 to TRBJ1-1; D unclear. The V end was cut by 0 bases, the J end by 5 bases, with 10 bases between. Germline V CDR1 and CDR2: SGHTA, FQGNSA. The length of the CDR3 is 14 residues. The CDR3 loop reads CASSLALPGTEAFF. The CDR3 region has the DNA TGTGCCAGCAGCTTAGCGCTACCAGGTACTGAAGCTTTCTTT.

This clone was detected only a few times. The CDR3 loop reads CASSLIGQGFDSGANVLTF. DNA for the CDR3: TGTGCCAGCAGCTTAATCGGACAGGGTTTCGACTCTGGGGCCAACGTCCTGACTTTC. This rearrangement joins TRBV11-3 to TRBJ2-6; 8 nucleotides line up with TRBD1. The CDR3 has 19 residues. Germline lookup yields CDR1 SGHNT and CDR2 YENEEA. The trim removed 2 bases at V and 0 bases at J, leaving 9 bases unmatched.

The V call is TRBV5-1, the J call TRBJ2-1; TRBD2 matches 7 bases. There are 15 residues in the CDR3. Germline V lookup: CDR1 SGHRS, CDR2 YFSETQ. V gave up 0 bases and J gave up 5 bases; unmatched junction bases: 5. The CDR3 loop reads CASSLESSGHNEQFF. The CDR3 DNA is TGCGCCAGCAGCTTGGAGTCTAGCGGCCACAATGAGCAGTTCTTC.

This chain uses TRBV19 with TRBJ1-5, with TRBD1 matching over 9 bases. In germline, CDR1 is LNHDA, CDR2 SQIVND (reference sequence). The CDR3 is 15 amino acids. V gave up 6 bases and J gave up 3 bases; unmatched junction bases: 6. DNA of the CDR3: TGTGCCAGTAGCCTACAGGGGGCTTCCAATCAGCCCCAGCATTTT. Its translation: CASSLQGASNQPQHF.

This chain joins TRBV5-1 and TRBJ1-1; D might be TRBD1 (5 bases). Per germline, CDR1 SGHRS and CDR2 YFSETQ. Trimming pared 8 bases from V and 5 bases from J, leaving 10 bases between. The CDR3 totals 11 residues. This chain's CDR3 is CASVRGTEAFF. Here the CDR3 DNA reads TGCGCCAGTGTACGGGGGACTGAAGCTTTCTTT.

The chain combines TRBV5-1 with TRBJ2-7, with 7 bases matching TRBD2. The length of the CDR3 is 15 residues. Germline CDR1 and CDR2: SGHRS and YFSETQ. With 0 bases clipped from V and 0 bases from J, the junction kept 3 bases outside the gene matches. CDR3 DNA sequence: TGCGCCAGCAGCTTGGCCGGGAGGAGCTCCTACGAGCAGTACTTC. This gives the protein CASSLAGRSSYEQYF.

In its sample, this clone was seen a few times. The chain has TRBV7-6 and TRBJ2-2; possible D gene TRBD2, 5 bases. The CDR3 sequence is 14 residues long. CDR1 and CDR2 (germline): SGHVS, FNYEAQ. V lost 1 base and J 4 bases, leaving 7 bases between the germline ends. CDR3 coding DNA: TGTGCCAGCAGCTTAGAGGACTTCACCGGGGAGCTGTTTTTT. Residues: CASSLEDFTGELFF.

The chain links TRBV27 to TRBJ2-7, with a tentative D call TRBD2 (5 bases). CDR1 and CDR2 from the germline V gene are MNHEY and SMNVEV (reference sequence). The CDR3 length is 14 residues. The ends were cut back, 2 bases at V and 3 bases at J, with 11 bases in the middle. The CDR3 coding sequence is TGTGCCAGCAGTTTAACAGAGGGTAACTACGAGCAGTACTTC. Translated, it gives CASSLTEGNYEQYF.

CDR3 nucleotides: TGTGCCAGCAGCTCCAATTCTAACTATGGCTACACCTTC. This sequence encodes CASSSNSNYGYTF. The chain uses TRBV28 and TRBJ1-2; D is uncertain. Germline CDR1 reads MDHEN; CDR2 reads SYDVKM. The V end lost 6 bases, the J end lost 0 bases, and 8 bases lay between the germline ends. The CDR3 extends over 13 amino acids.

V gene TRBV6-5 combines with J gene TRBJ1-2, with a possible D match to TRBD1 (5 bases). CDR1 is MNHEY and CDR2 is SVGAGI in the germline V gene. The germline V and J ends were trimmed by 5 bases and 6 bases, with 13 bases remaining between them. The CDR3 is 13 residues long. CDR3 region: CASSPLMTDGYTF. CDR3 in DNA: TGTGCCAGCAGTCCCCTAATGACAGATGGCTACACCTTC.

The rearrangement uses TRBV7-3 and TRBJ2-1, with TRBD2 matching 12 bases. The V segment lost 5 bases and the J segment 8 bases; nucleotides outside the gene matches: 10. This CDR3 comprises 16 residues. Germline V gene sequence: CDR1 SGHTA, CDR2 FQGTGA. The CDR3 reads CASSARLAGVGDEQFF. Here the CDR3 DNA reads TGTGCCAGCAGCGCCCGACTAGCGGGAGTTGGGGATGAGCAGTTCTTC. The whole variable domain, remainder taken from reference TRBV7-3 and TRBJ2-1, is GAGVSQTPSNKVTEKGKYVELRCDPISGHTALYWYRQSLGQGPEFLIYFQGTGAADDSGLPNDRFFAVRPEGSVSTLKIQRTERGDSAVYLCASSARLAGVGDEQFFGPGTRLTVL.

The chain recombines TRBV25-1 with TRBJ1-2; D is perhaps TRBD1 (6 bases). Germline values: CDR1 MGHDK, CDR2 SYGVNS. The CDR3 is made up of 13 amino acids. V lost 8 bases and J 8 bases, leaving 18 bases between the germline ends. CDR3 coding DNA: TGTGCCAGCTGGGCTGGGACATTTGGAGGCTACACCTTC. Protein product: CASWAGTFGGYTF.

This clone appeared once. The chain employs TRBV7-9 and TRBJ2-2, with 15 positions matching TRBD2. The CDR3 is made up of 18 amino acids. V trimming: 5 bases; J trimming: 5 bases; junction bases outside the gene matches: 9. Per the germline V gene, CDR1 is SEHNR and CDR2 is FQNEAQ (reference sequence). As DNA, the CDR3 is TGTGCCAGCAGCCCCCCAGGACTAGCGGGAGGGCGAACCGGGGAGCTGTTTTTT. Translating gives CASSPPGLAGGRTGELFF.

V usage is TRBV11-2 and J usage is TRBJ2-7, with TRBD1 matching over 7 bases. The CDR3 runs 14 residues. Germline trimming cut 1 base from V and 5 bases from J; bases unmatched to any gene: 5. Germline V lookup: CDR1 SGHAT, CDR2 FQNNGV. This CDR3 reads CASSLATGFDEQYF. CDR3 nucleotide sequence: TGTGCCAGCAGCTTAGCGACAGGGTTCGACGAGCAGTACTTC.

The J gene is TRBJ1-1, the V gene TRBV5-1; D is uncertain. This CDR3 has 13 amino acids. The V end was cut by 4 bases, the J end by 0 bases, with 7 bases between. Germline V gene data show CDR1 as SGHRS and CDR2 as YFSETQ. CDR3 DNA: TGCGCCAGCAGCCTTGGGATGAACACTGAAGCTTTCTTT. It translates to CASSLGMNTEAFF.

This clone was picked up many times. V usage is TRBV9 and J usage is TRBJ2-1; tentative D call: TRBD2 (5 bases). CDR1 is SGDLS, CDR2 YYNGEE, per germline. The CDR3 runs to 15 residues. Trimming took off 0 bases at V and 5 bases at J, with 12 bases between the two ends. DNA of the CDR3: TGTGCCAGCAGCGTAGGTGGGGAGACGGACAATGAGCAGTTCTTC. Protein product: CASSVGGETDNEQFF.

In DNA, the CDR3 is TGCGCCAGCAGCTCCGGGACTAGCGAGTCTACAGATACGCAGTATTTT. Protein sequence: CASSSGTSESTDTQYF. The rearrangement uses TRBV5-1 and TRBJ2-3, with 10 bases identical to TRBD2. The CDR3 covers 16 residues. Germline V gene lookup returns CDR1 SGHRS and CDR2 YFSETQ. V shed 3 bases, J shed 3 bases, and the junction held 7 bases outside the gene matches.